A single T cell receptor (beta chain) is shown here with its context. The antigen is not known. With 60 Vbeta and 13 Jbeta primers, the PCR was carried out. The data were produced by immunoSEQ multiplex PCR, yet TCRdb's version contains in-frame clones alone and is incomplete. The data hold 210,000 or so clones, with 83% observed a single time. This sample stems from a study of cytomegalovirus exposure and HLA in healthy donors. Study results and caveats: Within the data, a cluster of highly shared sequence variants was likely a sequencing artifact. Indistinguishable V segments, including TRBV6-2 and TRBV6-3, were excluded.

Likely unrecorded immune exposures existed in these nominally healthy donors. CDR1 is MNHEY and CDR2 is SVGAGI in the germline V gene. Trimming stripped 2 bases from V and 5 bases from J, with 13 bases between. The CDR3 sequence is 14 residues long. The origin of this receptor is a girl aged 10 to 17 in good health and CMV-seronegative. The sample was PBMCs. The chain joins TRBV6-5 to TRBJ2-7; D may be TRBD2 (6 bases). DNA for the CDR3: TGTGCCAGCAGTTACGGGCGGGGTGTAAACGAGCAGTACTTC. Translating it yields CASSYGRGVNEQYF.